Reported below is one TCR beta chain. This same CDR3 is encoded by further DNA sequences in the sample. This sample is part of a study of shared clonotypes between healthy human individuals. Trimming removed 5 bases at V and 3 bases at J, with 6 bases between. Germline V CDR1 and CDR2: SGHRS, YFSETQ. The CDR3 covers 11 residues. Some clones are missing from TCRdb's copy, which holds only in-frame ones; the method was immunoSEQ multiplex PCR. The repertoire has approximately 1,500,000 clones, 98% of them found once; the top ten carry roughly 0.4%. This receptor was obtained from a man aged 25-45 years in good health. The chain carries TRBV5-1 and TRBJ2-7; D call uncertain. Sequenced material: naive CD4+ T cells sorted from blood. Subset reported: CD45RA+ positively selected. The CDR3 DNA reads as TGCGCCAGCAGTTCAAGCTACGAGCAGTACTTC. It specifies CASSSSYEQYF. Together with reference TRBV5-1 and TRBJ2-7, the CDR3 gives the full variable domain: KAGVTQTPRYLIKTRGQQVTLSCSPISGHRSVSWYQQTPGQGLQFLFEYFSETQRNKGNFPGRFSGRQFSNSRSEMNVSTLELGDSALYLCASSSSYEQYFGPGTRLTVT.